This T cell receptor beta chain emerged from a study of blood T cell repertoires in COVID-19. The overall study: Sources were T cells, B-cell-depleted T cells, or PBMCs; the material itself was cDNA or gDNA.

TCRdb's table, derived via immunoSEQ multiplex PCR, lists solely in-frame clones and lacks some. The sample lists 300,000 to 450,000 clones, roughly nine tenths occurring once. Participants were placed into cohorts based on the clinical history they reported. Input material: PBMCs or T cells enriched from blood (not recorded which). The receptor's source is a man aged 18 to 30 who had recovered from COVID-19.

The CDR3 region has the DNA TGTGCCAGCAGCGAAAGGACTAGCGGGAGCCGAACAGATACGCAGTATTTT. This translates into CASSERTSGSRTDTQYF. The genes are TRBV2 and TRBJ2-3, with 13 bases fitting TRBD2. Looked up from germline, CDR1 is SNHLY and CDR2 is FYNNEI. This CDR3 contains 17 residues. The trim removed 6 bases at V and 3 bases at J, leaving 9 bases unmatched. Using reference TRBV2 and TRBJ2-3 for the parts outside the CDR3, the full variable domain is EPEVTQTPSHQVTQMGQEVILRCVPISNHLYFYWYRQILGQKVEFLVSFYNNEISEKSEIFDDQFSVERPDGSNFTLKIRSTKLEDSAMYFCASSERTSGSRTDTQYFGPGTRLTVL.